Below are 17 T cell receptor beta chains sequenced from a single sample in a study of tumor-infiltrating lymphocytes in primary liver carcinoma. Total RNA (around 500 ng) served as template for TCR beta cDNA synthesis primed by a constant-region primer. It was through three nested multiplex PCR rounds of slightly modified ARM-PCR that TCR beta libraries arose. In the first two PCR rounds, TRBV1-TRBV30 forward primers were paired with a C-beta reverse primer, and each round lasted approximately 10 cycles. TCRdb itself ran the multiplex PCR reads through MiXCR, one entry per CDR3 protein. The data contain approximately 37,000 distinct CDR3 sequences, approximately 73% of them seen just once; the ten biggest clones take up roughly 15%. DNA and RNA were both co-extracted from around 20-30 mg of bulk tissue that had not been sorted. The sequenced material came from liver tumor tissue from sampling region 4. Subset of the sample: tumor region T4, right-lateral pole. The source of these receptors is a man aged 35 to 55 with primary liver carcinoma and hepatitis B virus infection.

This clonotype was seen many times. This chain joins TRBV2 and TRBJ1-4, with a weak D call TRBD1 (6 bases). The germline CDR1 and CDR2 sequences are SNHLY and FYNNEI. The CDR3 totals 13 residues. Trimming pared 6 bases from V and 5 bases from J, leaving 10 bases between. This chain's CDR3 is CASRIGQNEKLFF. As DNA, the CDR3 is TGTGCCAGCAGGATCGGACAGAATGAAAAACTGTTTTTT.

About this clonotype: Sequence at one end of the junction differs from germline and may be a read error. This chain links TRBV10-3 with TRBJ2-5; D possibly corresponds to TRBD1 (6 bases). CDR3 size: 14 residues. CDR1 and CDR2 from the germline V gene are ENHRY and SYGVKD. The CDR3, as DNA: TGTGCCATCAGTGAGGATCAGGGGCTAGGGACCCACTACTTC. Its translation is CAISEDQGLGTHYF.

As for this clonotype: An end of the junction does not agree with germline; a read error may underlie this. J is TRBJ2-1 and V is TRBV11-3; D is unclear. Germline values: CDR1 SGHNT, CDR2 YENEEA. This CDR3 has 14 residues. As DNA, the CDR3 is TGTGCCAACAGATTAGGCGTCTCGAACAATGAACAGTTCTTC. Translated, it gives CANRLGVSNNEQFF.

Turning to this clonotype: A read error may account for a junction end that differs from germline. The CDR3 region has the DNA TGTGCCAGCACGAGGGACAGGCTGTACAATGAGCAGATCTTC. It encodes CASTRDRLYNEQIF. This sequence joins TRBV5-4 and TRBJ2-1, with 8 bases matching TRBD1. From germline, CDR1 is SGHNT and CDR2 YYREEE (reference sequence). The CDR3 length is 14 residues. Drawing the rest from reference TRBV5-4 and TRBJ2-1, the complete variable domain is ETGVTQSPTHLIKTRGQQVTLRCSSQSGHNTVSWYQQALGQGPQFIFQYYREEENGRGNFPPRFSGLQFPNYSSELNVNALELDDSALYLCASTRDRLYNEQIFGPGTRLTVL.

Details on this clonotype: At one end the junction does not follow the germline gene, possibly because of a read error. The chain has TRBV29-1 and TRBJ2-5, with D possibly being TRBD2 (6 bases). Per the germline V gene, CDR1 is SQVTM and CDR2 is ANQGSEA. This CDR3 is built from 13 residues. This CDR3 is CSAPGGTQETRYF. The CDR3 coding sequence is TGCAGCGCCCCTGGGGGGACTCAAGAGACCCGGTATTTC.

CDR3 in DNA: TGTGGCACCCTTTCGATCCCTTGGGCAGGGAGCTACAATGAGCAGTTCTTC. This codes for CGTLSIPWAGSYNEQFF. This rearrangement joins TRBV6-1 to TRBJ2-1; perhaps D is TRBD1 or TRBD2 (5 bases each). Germline CDR1 is MNHNS and CDR2 is SASEGT. The length of the CDR3 is 17 residues.

DNA for the CDR3: TGCGCCAGCAGCGTTCGGGGTGCCCAAGAGACCCAGTACTTC. Its translation is CASSVRGAQETQYF. V gene TRBV5-1 combines with J gene TRBJ2-5; weak D call: TRBD2 (5 bases). The length of the CDR3 is 14 residues. Germline CDR1 reads SGHRS; CDR2 reads YFSETQ. V lost 4 bases and J lost 1, with 11 bases in between.

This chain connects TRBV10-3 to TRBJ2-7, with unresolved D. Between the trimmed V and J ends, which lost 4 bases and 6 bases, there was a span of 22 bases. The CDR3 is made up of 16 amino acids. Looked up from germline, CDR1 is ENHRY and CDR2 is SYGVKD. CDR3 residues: CAISGGMDGNSGEQYF. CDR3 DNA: TGTGCCATCAGTGGTGGGATGGATGGGAACTCTGGCGAGCAGTACTTC.

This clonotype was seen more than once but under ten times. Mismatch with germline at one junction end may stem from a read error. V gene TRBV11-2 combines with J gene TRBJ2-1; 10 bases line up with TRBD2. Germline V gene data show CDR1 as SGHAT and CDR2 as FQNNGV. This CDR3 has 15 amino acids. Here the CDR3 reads CASRPLAGEYNEQSF. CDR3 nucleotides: TGTGCCAGCAGGCCCCTAGCGGGAGAGTACAATGAGCAGTCCTTC.

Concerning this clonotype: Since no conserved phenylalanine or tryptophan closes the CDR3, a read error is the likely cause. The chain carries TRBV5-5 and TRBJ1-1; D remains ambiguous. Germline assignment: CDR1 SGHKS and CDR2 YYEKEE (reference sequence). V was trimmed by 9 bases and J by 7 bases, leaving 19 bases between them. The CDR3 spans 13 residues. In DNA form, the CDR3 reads TGTGCCAACACTCATAGGGAGAACGATGAAGCTTTCTTA. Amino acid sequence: CANTHRENDEAFL.

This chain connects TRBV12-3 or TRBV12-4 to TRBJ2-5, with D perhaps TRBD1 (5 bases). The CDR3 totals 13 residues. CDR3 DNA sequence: TGTGTCAACAGTTTAGGGGATGGAGAGACCCAGTACTTC. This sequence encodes CVNSLGDGETQYF.

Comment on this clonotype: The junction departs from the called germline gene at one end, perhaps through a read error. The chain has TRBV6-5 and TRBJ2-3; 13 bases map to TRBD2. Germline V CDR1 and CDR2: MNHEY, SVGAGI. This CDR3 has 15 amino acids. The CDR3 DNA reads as TGTGCCATCAACCCAGGACTAGCGGGAGCAGATACCCAGTATTTT. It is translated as CAINPGLAGADTQYF.

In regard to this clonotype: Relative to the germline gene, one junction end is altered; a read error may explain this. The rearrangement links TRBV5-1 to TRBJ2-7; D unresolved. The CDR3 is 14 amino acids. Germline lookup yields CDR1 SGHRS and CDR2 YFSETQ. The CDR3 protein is CVSSLDPSTYEQYF. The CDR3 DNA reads TGCGTCAGCAGTTTGGATCCTTCCACCTACGAGCAGTACTTC.

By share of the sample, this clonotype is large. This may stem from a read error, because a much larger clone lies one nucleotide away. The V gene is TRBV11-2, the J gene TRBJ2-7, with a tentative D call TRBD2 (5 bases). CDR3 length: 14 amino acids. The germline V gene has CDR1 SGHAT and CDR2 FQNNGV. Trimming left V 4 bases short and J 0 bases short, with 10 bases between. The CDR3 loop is CASSSSRNSYEQYF. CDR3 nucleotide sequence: TGTGCCAGCAGCTCTAGCAGGAACTCCTACGAGCAGTACTTC.

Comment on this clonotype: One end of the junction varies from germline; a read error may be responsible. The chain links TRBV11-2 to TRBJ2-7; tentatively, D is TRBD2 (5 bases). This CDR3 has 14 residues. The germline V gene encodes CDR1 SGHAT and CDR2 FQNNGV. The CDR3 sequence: CANSSDGNSYEQYF. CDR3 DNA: TGTGCCAACAGCTCTGACGGGAACTCCTACGAGCAGTACTTC.

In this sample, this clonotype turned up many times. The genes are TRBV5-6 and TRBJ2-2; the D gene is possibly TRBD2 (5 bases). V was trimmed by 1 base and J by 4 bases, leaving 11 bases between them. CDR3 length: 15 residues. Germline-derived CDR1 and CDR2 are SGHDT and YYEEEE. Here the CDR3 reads CASSLIGVGTGELFF. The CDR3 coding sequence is TGTGCCAGCAGCTTGATCGGGGTTGGCACCGGGGAGCTGTTTTTT.

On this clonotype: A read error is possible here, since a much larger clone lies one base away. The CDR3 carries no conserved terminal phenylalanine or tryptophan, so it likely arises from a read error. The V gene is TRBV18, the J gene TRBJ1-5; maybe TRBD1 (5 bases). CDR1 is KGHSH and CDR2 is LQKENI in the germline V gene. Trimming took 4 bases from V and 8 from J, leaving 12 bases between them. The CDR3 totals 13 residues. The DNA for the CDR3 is TGTGCCAGCTCACGTCAGGGTAGGGAGCCCCAGCATGTT. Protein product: CASSRQGREPQHV.